This passage covers 20 T cell receptor beta chains from one sample sequenced in a study of regulatory dendritic cells for organ transplantation. Clones were sequenced by immunoSEQ multiplex PCR, and TCRdb holds only the in-frame ones, with some missing. The repertoire consists of 29,000 or so clones, with almost 80% occurring once and the leading ten covering less than 2.5%. The specimen sequenced was memory CD4+ T cells from blood. The subset denotes: CD45RO+ memory T cells. All receptors come from a human donor in good health.

The chain couples TRBV6-1 to TRBJ2-7; 10 bases fit TRBD1. Germline V gene lookup returns CDR1 MNHNS and CDR2 SASEGT. V was clipped by 0 bases and J by 1 base; unmatched bases: 6. The CDR3 totals 17 residues. The CDR3 sequence: CASSEAGQGTISYEQYF. The CDR3, as DNA: TGTGCCAGCAGTGAAGCGGGACAGGGGACGATATCCTACGAGCAGTACTTC.

The chain links TRBV7-2 to TRBJ1-4; unclear D gene. The CDR3 consists of 14 residues. V lost 1 base, J lost 7 bases, and 10 bases lay in between. Germline CDR1 is SGHTA and CDR2 is FQGNSA. The CDR3 loop is CASSLGSLGEKLFF. CDR3 nucleotides: TGTGCCAGCAGCTTAGGGTCCCTCGGTGAAAAACTGTTTTTT.

J is TRBJ2-3 and V is TRBV9; perhaps TRBD2 as D (6 bases). The CDR3 is made up of 17 amino acids. The V end lost 2 bases, the J end lost 6 bases, and 22 bases lay between the germline ends. Per germline, CDR1 SGDLS and CDR2 YYNGEE. The CDR3 bases are TGTGCCAGCAGCGTCGGTTCTGCGGGACGGCTTACGGATACGCAGTATTTT. Amino acid sequence: CASSVGSAGRLTDTQYF. The entire variable domain, with the rest obtained from reference TRBV9 and TRBJ2-3, is as follows: DSGVTQTPKHLITATGQRVTLRCSPRSGDLSVYWYQQSLDQGLQFLIQYYNGEERAKGNILERFSAQQFPDLHSELNLSSLELGDSALYFCASSVGSAGRLTDTQYFGPGTRLTVL.

The V call is TRBV11-3, the J call TRBJ1-3; D remains ambiguous. V was shortened by 6 bases and J by 4 bases, with 10 bases between the two germline ends. CDR3 length: 13 amino acids. CDR1 SGHNT and CDR2 YENEEA come from the germline V gene. This CDR3 is CASSLGPGNTIYF. DNA for the CDR3: TGTGCCAGCAGTCTCGGCCCGGGAAACACCATATATTTT.

The chain combines TRBV28 with TRBJ2-5; 8 bases are a match to TRBD2. Trimming at V came to 7 bases and at J to 5 bases, leaving 12 bases not matched to a gene. This CDR3 is built from 15 residues. Germline V gives CDR1 MDHEN, CDR2 SYDVKM. The CDR3 DNA is TGTGCCAGCACCTGGTCCGGGAAGCGGGAGGAGACCCAGTACTTC. Protein: CASTWSGKREETQYF.

The chain employs TRBV7-2 and TRBJ2-1; D is uncertain. Trimming took 1 base from V and 0 from J, leaving 7 bases between them. CDR1 and CDR2 (germline): SGHTA, FQGNSA. The CDR3 has 15 residues. The CDR3 sequence is CASSLVAFSYNEQFF. DNA of the CDR3: TGTGCCAGCAGCTTAGTGGCGTTCTCCTACAATGAGCAGTTCTTC.

V gene TRBV12-1 combines with J gene TRBJ2-3; TRBD2 is the table's D call and was not checked against the DNA. TRBV12-1 is a pseudogene locus. The CDR3 totals 17 residues. CDR3 sequence: CASSDPTSGDTTDTQYF. CDR3 DNA: TGTGCCAGCAGCGACCCTACTAGCGGGGACACCACAGATACGCAGTATTTT.

Only a few counts were recorded for this clone. The chain joins TRBV5-6 to TRBJ1-1; 7 nucleotides agree with TRBD1. Per germline, CDR1 SGHDT and CDR2 YYEEEE. The J segment lost 0 bases and the V segment lost 1 base, leaving 3 bases of the junction unmatched. There are 15 residues in the CDR3. The DNA of the CDR3 is TGTGCCAGCAGCTTGAAGGACAGGATGAACACTGAAGCTTTCTTT. This translates into CASSLKDRMNTEAFF.

This rearrangement joins TRBV7-8 to TRBJ2-5, with TRBD2 matching 7 bases. The V segment lost 5 bases and the J segment 5 bases; nucleotides outside the gene matches: 5. There are 13 residues in the CDR3. The germline gives CDR1 SGHVS, CDR2 FQNEAQ. CDR3: CASSPLASETQYF. Written as DNA, the CDR3 is TGTGCCAGCAGCCCACTAGCGAGTGAGACCCAGTACTTC.

V usage is TRBV10-3 and J usage is TRBJ2-1, with unresolved D. The V end was cut by 0 bases, the J end by 1 base, with 1 base between. There are 13 residues in the CDR3. Germline assignment: CDR1 ENHRY and CDR2 SYGVKD. CDR3 loop: CAISESSYNEQFF. The CDR3 DNA sequence: TGTGCCATCAGTGAGTCTTCCTACAATGAGCAGTTCTTC.

The chain uses TRBV6-4 and TRBJ2-1, with 9 bases matching TRBD2. From germline, CDR1 is MRHNA and CDR2 SNTAGT. The CDR3 consists of 15 residues. V was pared by 6 bases and J by 4 bases, with 7 bases of the junction left unmatched. CDR3 sequence: CASSPLAGDYNEQFF. The CDR3 nucleotides read TGTGCCAGCAGCCCCTTAGCGGGAGATTACAATGAGCAGTTCTTC.

The V and J genes are TRBV6-6 and TRBJ2-5; 10 bases fit TRBD2. V dropped 4 bases and J dropped 5; count of bases not matched to a gene: 7. The CDR3 has 15 residues. Germline V lookup: CDR1 MNHNY, CDR2 SVGAGI (reference sequence). CDR3 sequence: CASSWGTSEAETQYF. CDR3 bases: TGTGCCAGCAGTTGGGGGACTAGCGAGGCGGAGACCCAGTACTTC.

In the case of this clone: An end of the junction differs from the germline gene, which may be a read error. Different DNA sequences within this sample yield the same CDR3. V is TRBV18 and J is TRBJ2-7; D is possibly TRBD1 (6 bases). CDR1 and CDR2 (germline): KGHSH, LQKENI. The CDR3 runs 16 residues. Here the CDR3 DNA reads TGTGCCAGCTCACAAACACAGGGTGGGGGTCCCTATGAGCAGTACTTC. This gives the protein CASSQTQGGGPYEQYF.

V and J are TRBV7-8 and TRBJ2-1, with D perhaps being TRBD1 or TRBD2 (5 bases each). Per the germline V gene, CDR1 is SGHVS and CDR2 is FQNEAQ. Trimming took 5 bases from V and 10 from J, leaving 18 bases between them. This CDR3 spans 14 amino acids. DNA of the CDR3: TGTGCCAGCAGCCACCGGGACGACGGGTGGGAGCAGTTCTTC. This sequence encodes CASSHRDDGWEQFF.

The chain couples TRBV10-1 to TRBJ2-1, with 8 nucleotides matching TRBD1. Germline loops: CDR1 WNHNN, CDR2 SYGVQD (reference sequence). The J segment lost 9 bases and the V segment lost 10 bases, leaving 11 bases of the junction unmatched. The CDR3 covers 13 residues. CDR3: CATSTGATGEQFF. The DNA for the CDR3 is TGCGCCACTTCGACAGGGGCTACGGGTGAGCAGTTCTTC.

The V call is TRBV7-6, the J call TRBJ2-7; D gene ambiguous. CDR3 size: 11 residues. Looked up from germline, CDR1 is SGHVS and CDR2 is FNYEAQ. V lost 5 bases and J lost 6, with 8 bases in between. The CDR3 DNA sequence: TGTGCCAGCAGCCCGGGCCTCGAGCAGTACTTC. Translating it yields CASSPGLEQYF.

The V call is TRBV6-5, the J call TRBJ2-7; perhaps TRBD2 as D (6 bases). The germline gives CDR1 MNHEY, CDR2 SVGAGI. With 6 bases removed from V and 6 bases from J, the gap between germline ends came to 12 bases. This CDR3 is 12 amino acids long. CDR3 sequence (DNA): TGTGCCAGCAGCCCGTGGAGGGGCGAGCAGTACTTC. Amino acids: CASSPWRGEQYF.

The V gene is TRBV19, the J gene TRBJ1-2, with D tentatively TRBD1 (5 bases). The length of the CDR3 is 14 residues. With 4 bases removed from V and 4 bases from J, the gap between germline ends came to 13 bases. From germline, CDR1 is LNHDA and CDR2 SQIVND (reference sequence). The CDR3 here is CASSRDRGAYGYTF. In DNA form, the CDR3 reads TGTGCCAGTAGTAGGGACCGAGGTGCCTATGGCTACACCTTC.

The J gene is TRBJ2-3, the V gene TRBV18; 8 bases fit TRBD2. In germline, CDR1 is KGHSH, CDR2 LQKENI. The CDR3 is 15 residues long. The V segment lost 2 bases and the J segment 3 bases; nucleotides outside the gene matches: 4. This chain's CDR3 is CASSPTGGGTDTQYF. Written as DNA, the CDR3 is TGTGCCAGCTCACCAACTGGCGGGGGGACAGATACGCAGTATTTT.

This clone was recorded only once. The J gene is TRBJ2-7, the V gene TRBV7-2, with TRBD1 as a possible D gene (5 bases). Trimming took off 0 bases at V and 0 bases at J, with 9 bases between the two ends. The CDR3 has 15 amino acids. Germline assignment: CDR1 SGHTA and CDR2 FQGNSA. The CDR3 reads CASSLAWGSSYEQYF. The CDR3, as DNA: TGTGCCAGCAGCTTAGCCTGGGGCAGCTCCTACGAGCAGTACTTC.